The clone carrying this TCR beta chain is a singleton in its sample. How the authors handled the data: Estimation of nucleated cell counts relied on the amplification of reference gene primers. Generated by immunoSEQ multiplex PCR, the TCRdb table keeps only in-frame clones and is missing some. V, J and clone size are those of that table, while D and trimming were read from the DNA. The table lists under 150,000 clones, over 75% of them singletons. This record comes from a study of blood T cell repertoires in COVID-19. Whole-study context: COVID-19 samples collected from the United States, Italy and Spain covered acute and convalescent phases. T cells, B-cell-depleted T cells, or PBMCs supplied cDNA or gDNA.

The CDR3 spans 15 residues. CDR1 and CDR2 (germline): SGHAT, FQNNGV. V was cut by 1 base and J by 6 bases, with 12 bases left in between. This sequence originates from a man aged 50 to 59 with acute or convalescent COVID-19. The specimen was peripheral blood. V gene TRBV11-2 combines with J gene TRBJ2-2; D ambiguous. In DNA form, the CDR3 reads TGTGCCAGCAGCTTAGTCCGGGTCGGAGCCGGGGAGCTGTTTTTT. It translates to CASSLVRVGAGELFF.